This TCR beta chain was identified in a study of T cell repertoires in cytomegalovirus infection. The overall study: CMV infection together with matching HLA type was indicated by public TCR beta signatures.

Whole-study findings and limits: HLA-C-restricted CMV-specific TCR beta clonotypes prevailed in the ex vivo response.

Each CDR3 protein is one row after TCRdb ran MiXCR on the reads. The sample has 750,000 to 950,000 distinct CDR3 sequences; 25% to 35% are singletons. To note about this clonotype: The target antigen is unknown.

Trimming stripped 3 bases from V and 6 bases from J, with 14 bases between. Germline CDR1 and CDR2: MNHEY and SMNVEV (reference sequence). CDR3 length: 14 residues. This receptor was identified in a human donor in good health (CMV status not recorded). Some clones in this sample may be carry-over from other donors' samples. The V call is TRBV27, the J call TRBJ1-1; a weak D match, TRBD1 (6 bases). The specimen was cultured CD8+ T cells from PBMCs, collected from culture after CMV antigen stimulation. The CDR3 DNA follows: TGTGCCAGCAGTTTGTCCAGGGGAAACGCTGAAGCTTTCTTT. It yields the protein CASSLSRGNAEAFF.